These T cell receptor beta chains were read from a single sample in a study of shared clonotypes between healthy human individuals. Method: immunoSEQ multiplex PCR; TCRdb's copy keeps in-frame clones and lacks some. This table has some 1.5 million clones, 95% to 97% appearing once. The sequenced sample was naive CD4+ T cells sorted from blood. The receptors originated from a man aged 30-40 years in good health. The CDR3 runs from the conserved cysteine through the conserved F or W. Each record gives: CDR3 length, D gene, clone size, V gene, J gene, CDR3 protein, CDR3 DNA. D genes are given only for firm matches. Some rows have no size entry. The others give once, few or many, or a class for an expanded clone.

16	-	-	TRBV4-1	TRBJ2-1	CASSQAGGGGGDEQFF	TGCGCCAGCAGCCAAGCAGGTGGGGGGGGCGGCGATGAGCAGTTCTTC
15	-	-	TRBV28	TRBJ1-4	CASSLQGRANEKLFF	TGTGCCAGCAGTTTACAGGGTCGGGCTAATGAAAAACTGTTTTTT
15	-	-	TRBV6-6	TRBJ2-3	CASSYSPDTTDTQYF	TGTGCCAGCAGTTACTCGCCGGACACCACAGATACGCAGTATTTT
12	-	-	TRBV5-4	TRBJ2-3	CASSFETDTQYF	TGTGCCAGCAGCTTCGAAACAGATACGCAGTATTTT
15	TRBD1	few	TRBV5-1	TRBJ2-2	CASSPTGANTGELFF	TGCGCCAGCAGTCCTACAGGGGCGAACACCGGGGAGCTGTTTTTT
14	TRBD1	-	TRBV19	TRBJ2-5	CASSRQGGRETQYF	TGTGCCAGTAGTAGACAGGGGGGGCGGGAGACCCAGTACTTC
15	-	-	TRBV9	TRBJ1-2	CASSVDGFRGYGYTF	TGTGCCAGCAGCGTAGACGGTTTTCGAGGCTATGGCTACACCTTC
12	TRBD2	-	TRBV11-2	TRBJ2-3	CASSLAGGGQYF	TGTGCCAGCAGCTTAGCGGGAGGGGGGCAGTATTTT
15	TRBD1	-	TRBV4-1	TRBJ1-3	CASSHGTGVRNTIYF	TGCGCCAGCAGCCATGGGACAGGGGTGCGCAACACCATATATTTT
13	-	-	TRBV10-3	TRBJ2-7	CATGWQEGAEQYF	TGTGCCACTGGGTGGCAGGAGGGGGCCGAGCAGTACTTC
14	-	-	TRBV5-1	TRBJ2-7	CASSLVQGPYEQYF	TGCGCCAGCAGCTTGGTTCAGGGACCCTACGAGCAGTACTTC
11	-	-	TRBV28	TRBJ2-3	CASSSRATQYF	TGTGCCAGCAGTTCCAGGGCAACGCAGTATTTT